The 21 T cell receptor beta chains below all came from one sample that was sequenced in a study of metastatic and nonmetastatic thyroid tumors. TCRdb re-called the PCR reads with MiXCR. The sample carries about 59,000 clones, about 16% recorded once. Until they underwent thyroid surgery, no patient had received any treatment. The specimen was blood. The receptors were sampled from a male donor with papillary thyroid cancer or a benign thyroid nodule (not recorded which). Some clones in this sample may be carry-over from other donors' samples.

This clone was seen repeatedly, ten times or more. The gene calls are TRBV13 and TRBJ2-1; 7 bases map to TRBD1. V dropped 4 bases and J dropped 5; count of bases not matched to a gene: 5. CDR3 length equals 14 residues. CDR1 PRHDT and CDR2 FYEKMQ come from the germline V gene (reference sequence). The CDR3 region has the DNA TGTGCCAGCAGCTCTCGACAGGGACACAATGAGCAGTTCTTC. Protein product: CASSSRQGHNEQFF.

The sample holds many counts of this clone. The chain links TRBV12-3 or TRBV12-4 to TRBJ2-3, with D hard to call. The CDR3 runs 16 residues. Trimming cost V 6 bases and J 3 bases, with 19 bases left between them. The CDR3 DNA follows: TGTGCCAGCAGCCCTAGGGCGGTAGGGTCGACAGATACGCAGTATTTT. Its translation is CASSPRAVGSTDTQYF.

This clone was recorded many times. The chain recombines TRBV30 with TRBJ2-3; D is unresolved. The germline CDR1 and CDR2 sequences are GTSNPN and SVGIG (reference sequence). The CDR3 covers 13 residues. V was cut by 3 bases and J by 5 bases, with 12 bases left in between. The CDR3 DNA sequence: TGTGCCTGGAGCCAACTAAAGGGAGATACGCAGTATTTT. Its translation: CAWSQLKGDTQYF. The full variable domain, its missing parts supplied by reference TRBV30 and TRBJ2-3, is SQTIHQWPATLVQPVGSPLSLECTVEGTSNPNLYWYRQAAGRGLQLLFYSVGIGQISSEVPQNLSASRPQDRQFILSSKKLLLSDSGFYLCAWSQLKGDTQYFGPGTRLTVL.

This chain uses TRBV28 with TRBJ2-7; D might be TRBD1 (6 bases). CDR1 and CDR2 (germline): MDHEN, SYDVKM. V gave up 5 bases and J gave up 7 bases, with 15 bases separating them. CDR3 length: 13 amino acids. CDR3 region: CASSPNRVREQYF. The CDR3 DNA reads as TGTGCCAGCAGTCCAAACAGGGTACGGGAGCAGTACTTC.

This clone showed up just a few times. One junction end disagrees with the germline gene, perhaps due to a read error. The chain employs TRBV6-1 and TRBJ2-2, with D perhaps matching TRBD2 (6 bases). The CDR3 sequence is 13 residues long. The germline gives CDR1 MNHNS, CDR2 SASEGT. CDR3 protein: CASSGRDAGELFF. CDR3 in DNA: TGTGCCAGCAGTGGGAGGGATGCCGGCGAGCTGTTTTTT.

This clone was detected ten times or more. Distinct nucleotide sequences in the sample also encode this CDR3. The chain is built from TRBV5-6 and TRBJ1-1, with TRBD1 as a possible D gene (6 bases). V shed 3 bases and J shed 1 base, with 13 bases lying between them. This CDR3 spans 15 amino acids. From germline, CDR1 is SGHDT and CDR2 YYEEEE. The CDR3 region is CASSSSETGNTEAFF. The DNA for the CDR3 is TGTGCCAGCAGCTCCTCGGAGACAGGGAACACTGAAGCTTTCTTT.

This clone was detected many times. J is TRBJ1-3 and V is TRBV11-2, with TRBD1 matching 8 bases. V lost 1 base, J lost 9 bases, and 5 bases stayed unmatched. Germline CDR1 is SGHAT and CDR2 is FQNNGV. The CDR3 consists of 14 residues. The CDR3 sequence is CASSLADRGATIYF. The CDR3 bases are TGTGCCAGCAGCTTAGCCGACAGGGGTGCCACCATATATTTT.

This clone was picked up many times. CDR3 in DNA: TGCAGTGCGGGGACTAGCGGGAGGGGGACAGATACGCAGTATTTT. It specifies CSAGTSGRGTDTQYF. V gene TRBV20-1 combines with J gene TRBJ2-3; 16 bases fit TRBD2. Trimming at V came to 6 bases and at J to 3 bases, leaving 3 bases not matched to a gene. The germline V gene has CDR1 DFQATT and CDR2 SNEGSKA (reference sequence). The CDR3 runs to 15 residues.

This clone is a singleton in its sample. CDR3 loop: CAWSDEGVSRGTEAFF. CDR3 in DNA: TGTGCCTGGAGTGACGAAGGTGTAAGCAGAGGAACTGAAGCTTTCTTT. The V and J genes are TRBV30 and TRBJ1-1; D gene uncertain. The V and J ends lost 1 base and 5 bases respectively, with 20 bases between them. Germline V lookup: CDR1 GTSNPN, CDR2 SVGIG (reference sequence). This CDR3 is built from 16 residues.

With respect to this clone: With a much larger clone just one base away, this may be a read error. The V gene is TRBV4-1, the J gene TRBJ2-3; D may be TRBD2 (7 bases). Trimming pared 3 bases from V and 2 bases from J, leaving 12 bases between. Germline values: CDR1 MGHRA, CDR2 YSYEKL. There are 15 residues in the CDR3. The CDR3: CASSHGGGLTDTQYF. CDR3 nucleotide sequence: TGCGCCAGCAGCCATGGCGGGGGCCTCACAGATACGCAGTATTTT.

This clone has only a few counts. Possible read error: a much larger clone is one base away. The genes are TRBV2 and TRBJ1-6; a possible D gene is TRBD1 (5 bases). This CDR3 has 18 residues. Germline CDR1 SNHLY, CDR2 FYNNEI. CDR3 DNA sequence: TGTGCCAGCTCTCTTCAGGGTGGAAGCCGAGATATGGGTTCACCCCCCCACTTT. It translates to CASSLQGGSRDMGSPPHF.

The rearrangement joins TRBV28 to TRBJ2-7; 10 bases agree with TRBD2. The CDR3 loop spans 13 amino acids. Germline V gene sequence: CDR1 MDHEN, CDR2 SYDVKM. This CDR3 is CASLAGDSYQQYV. As DNA, the CDR3 is TGTGCCAGTCTAGCGGGGGACTCCTACCAGCAGTACGTC.

This rearrangement joins TRBV9 to TRBJ2-3; D gene ambiguous. Germline V gene lookup returns CDR1 SGDLS and CDR2 YYNGEE. The CDR3 is made up of 18 amino acids. Trimming left V 3 bases short and J 1 base short, with 21 bases between. CDR3 loop: CASSAPVSAGPGTDTQYF. In DNA, the CDR3 is TGTGCCAGCAGCGCTCCCGTGTCAGCAGGCCCGGGCACAGATACGCAGTATTTT.

Many counts were recorded for this clone. This chain links TRBV5-1 with TRBJ2-1; D unclear. The V gene's germline CDR1 is SGHRS and CDR2 YFSETQ. Trimming left V 4 bases short and J 2 bases short, with 4 bases between. The CDR3 has 12 amino acids. This CDR3 reads CASSTTYNEQFF. CDR3 DNA: TGCGCCAGCAGCACCACCTACAATGAGCAGTTCTTC. The full variable domain, with the rest looked up from reference TRBV5-1 and TRBJ2-1, is KAGVTQTPRYLIKTRGQQVTLSCSPISGHRSVSWYQQTPGQGLQFLFEYFSETQRNKGNFPGRFSGRQFSNSRSEMNVSTLELGDSALYLCASSTTYNEQFFGPGTRLTVL.

A word on this clone: This sequence may be a read error, since a much larger clone differs from it by one base. The chain links TRBV20-1 to TRBJ1-2, with unresolved D. CDR3 length: 13 residues. Germline V gene sequence: CDR1 DFQATT, CDR2 SNEGSKA (reference sequence). Written as DNA, the CDR3 is TGCAATGCTAGAGGCGGGGCTAACTATGGCTACACCTTC. Residues: CNARGGANYGYTF.

This clone was counted ten times or more. This chain connects TRBV6-1 to TRBJ2-5, with TRBD2 matching 9 bases. The germline V gene encodes CDR1 MNHNS and CDR2 SASEGT. After removal of 0 bases from V and 1 base from J, the junction contained 3 bases not matched to a gene. This CDR3 has 16 amino acids. CDR3 coding DNA: TGTGCCAGCAGTGAAGCTCCTAGCGGGGCCCAAGAGACCCAGTACTTC. This codes for CASSEAPSGAQETQYF.

Many counts were recorded for this clone. A much larger clonotype is one base distant, so this may be a read error. The chain employs TRBV27 and TRBJ2-1; a weak D match, TRBD2 (6 bases). The CDR3 runs 18 residues. Germline CDR1 reads MNHEY; CDR2 reads SMNVEV (reference sequence). V shed 2 bases and J shed 1 base, with 18 bases lying between them. CDR3 amino acids: CASSLRTTFPPSYNEQFF. CDR3 bases: TGTGCCAGCAGTTTAAGGACTACCTTCCCCCCGTCCTACAATGAGCAGTTCTTC.

This clone was seen a handful of times. CDR3: CASSPPSSYEQYF. The CDR3 DNA reads as TGTGCCAGCTCACCCCCCTCCTCCTACGAGCAGTACTTC. The V gene is TRBV27, the J gene TRBJ2-7; the D is unclear. CDR3 length: 13 residues. V was trimmed by 8 bases and J by 0 bases, leaving 11 bases between them. Germline values: CDR1 MNHEY, CDR2 SMNVEV (reference sequence).

This clone was recorded many times. J is TRBJ1-3 and V is TRBV9, with 7 positions matching TRBD1. CDR3 length: 15 amino acids. Germline CDR1 is SGDLS and CDR2 is YYNGEE. Trimming cost V 2 bases and J 2 bases; bases outside gene matches: 4. CDR3 amino acids: CASSVDRAPGNTIYF. Here the CDR3 DNA reads TGTGCCAGCAGCGTTGACAGGGCCCCTGGAAACACCATATATTTT.

This clone turned up a few times. This rearrangement joins TRBV6-5 to TRBJ1-2; 7 bases fit TRBD1. J gave up 3 bases and V 2 bases, and 0 bases lay outside the gene matches. Germline CDR1 reads MNHEY; CDR2 reads SVGAGI. The CDR3 totals 13 residues. The CDR3 spells CASSYTGDYGYTF. In DNA, the CDR3 is TGTGCCAGCAGTTACACAGGGGACTATGGCTACACCTTC.

This clone appeared many times. The CDR3 spells CASTRRTDTNQPQHF. CDR3 sequence (DNA): TGTGCCAGTACCCGCCGGACGGATACCAATCAGCCCCAGCATTTT. The chain couples TRBV19 to TRBJ1-5, with no clear D. V lost 7 bases and J lost 3, with 16 bases in between. The CDR3 length is 15 residues. The germline V gene has CDR1 LNHDA and CDR2 SQIVND (reference sequence).